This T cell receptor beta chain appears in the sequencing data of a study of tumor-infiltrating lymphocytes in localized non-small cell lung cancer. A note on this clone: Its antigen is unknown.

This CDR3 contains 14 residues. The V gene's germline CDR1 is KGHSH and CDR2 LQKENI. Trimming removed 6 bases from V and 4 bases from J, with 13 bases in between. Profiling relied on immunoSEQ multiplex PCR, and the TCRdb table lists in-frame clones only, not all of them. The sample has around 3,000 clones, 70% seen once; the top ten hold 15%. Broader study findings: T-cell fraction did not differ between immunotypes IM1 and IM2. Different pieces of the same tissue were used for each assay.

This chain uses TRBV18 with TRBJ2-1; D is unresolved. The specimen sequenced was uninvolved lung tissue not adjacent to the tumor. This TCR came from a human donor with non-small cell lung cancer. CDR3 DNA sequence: TGTGCCAGCTCCTGGACCGGGTATTACAATGAGCAGTTCTTC. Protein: CASSWTGYYNEQFF.